This T cell receptor (beta chain) was sequenced during a study of blood T cell repertoires in COVID-19. Study summary: Spain, Italy and the United States supplied samples that represented acute and convalescent COVID-19. PBMCs, B-cell-depleted T cells, or T cells were the source of the cDNA or gDNA that made up the material.

Under the authors' procedure: Amplified reference gene primers provided the basis for estimating nucleated cell counts. This table comes from immunoSEQ multiplex PCR, and its TCRdb copy is limited to in-frame clones, with some not included. V, J and clone size derive from that table, while D and trimming were established from the DNA sequence. This sample yields under 250,000 clones, of which approximately 84% are seen a single time; around 4% belongs to the top ten. The CDR3 spans 16 residues. V was cut by 6 bases and J by 5 bases, with 22 bases left in between. The germline V gene has CDR1 MDHEN and CDR2 SYDVKM.

The sequencing sample was made of peripheral blood. This clonotype originated in a man aged 45-60 years with acute or convalescent COVID-19. The chain combines TRBV28 with TRBJ2-5, with D perhaps TRBD2 (5 bases). This chain's CDR3 is CASSPMTKRTRETQYF. The CDR3, as DNA: TGTGCCAGCAGCCCCATGACCAAGCGGACGAGGGAGACCCAGTACTTC.